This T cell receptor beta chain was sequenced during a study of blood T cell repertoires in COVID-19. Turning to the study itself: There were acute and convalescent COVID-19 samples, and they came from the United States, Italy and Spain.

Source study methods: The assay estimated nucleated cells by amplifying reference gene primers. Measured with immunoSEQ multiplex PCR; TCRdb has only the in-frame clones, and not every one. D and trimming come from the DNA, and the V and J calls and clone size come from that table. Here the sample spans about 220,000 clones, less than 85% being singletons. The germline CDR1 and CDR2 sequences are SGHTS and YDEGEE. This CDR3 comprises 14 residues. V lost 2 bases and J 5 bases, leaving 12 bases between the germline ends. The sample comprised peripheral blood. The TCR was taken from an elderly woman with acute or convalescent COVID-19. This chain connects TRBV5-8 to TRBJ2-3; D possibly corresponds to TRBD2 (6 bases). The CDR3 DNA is TGTGCCAGCAGCTTCGGGAGTAGAGGAGATACGCAGTATTTT. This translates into CASSFGSRGDTQYF. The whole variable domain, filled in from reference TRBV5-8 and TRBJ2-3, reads EAGVTQSPTHLIKTRGQQATLRCSPISGHTSVYWYQQALGLGLQFLLWYDEGEERNRGNFPPRFSGRQFPNYSSELNVNALELEDSALYLCASSFGSRGDTQYFGPGTRLTVL.